This record looks at one T cell receptor beta chain sequence and its context. It has no known antigen specificity. A read error may account for a junction end that differs from germline. The patients picked for sequencing were ones in whom flow cytometry had shown an expansion of CD8+CD57+ cells. All patients had severe acquired aplastic anemia diagnosed by International Study of Aplastic Anemia and Agranulocytosis and Camitta criteria. No therapy had been received by the patients at the time of blood sampling. In the study, sorted CD4+ and CD8+ blood T cells from patients with severe aplastic anemia and from healthy subjects underwent deep sequencing of TCR repertoires. In the USA, patient enrollment took place under clinicaltrials.gov protocols 00001620, 01623167, 00001397, 00071045, 00081523 and 00961064. Ficoll-Paque density gradient centrifugation was used to isolate peripheral blood mononuclear cells. Before DNA extraction, CD4+ and CD8+ T cells were sorted by FACS or by magnetic beads.

Taken from the germline V gene (reference sequence), the CDR1 and CDR2 loops are GTSNPN and SVGIG. The CDR3 runs 13 amino acids, cysteine and phenylalanine included. Just the 39-base CDR3 DNA is kept, in frame starting at base 1. Genomic DNA served as template for TCR beta VDJ combination and CDR3 sequence profiling. An Illumina HiSeq 2000 was the platform used for TCR repertoire sequencing. The paper's processing steps were these. Repertoire assessment relied on Simpson's diversity index, CDR3 size and DJ length profiles, and TRBV/TRBJ rearrangement plots. The most abundant DNA sequence in the deep sequencing data was defined as the immunodominant clone. CDR3 amino acid sequences were checked for sharing between subjects and were compared against published repertoires and the VDJdb database. TCRdb itself trimmed the public reads at Q25 with fastp, ran MiXCR and retained productive beta chains. Rows are combined by CDR3 protein, so each entry shows the most common genes and DNA. TCRdb's processing, not the study's, gives the V and J calls here. The sample table lists just over 150,000 distinct CDR3 sequences, about 50% of them with a count of one. The top ten hold under 35% of the sample.

The data were taken from a study of CD8+CD57+ T cells in acquired aplastic anemia (dated by TCRdb to 2017 to 2018). Turning to the overall study: Extracted DNA from sorted CD4+ and CD8+ cells averaged 3.2 ug, ranging from roughly 0.19 to 27.4 ug. CD8+CD57+ expansion was defined as a frequency above the mean frequency observed in healthy subjects. Points the paper makes about the study in general: No significant difference in CD8+ Simpson's diversity was found between patients and healthy controls (P=0.060). Around 31 CD8+ CDR3 sequences were shared between patients and controls but appeared highly expressed in patients and within their immunodominant clones.

The receptor's source is a human donor with aplastic anemia. Specimen: sorted CD4+, CD8+, or CD8+CD57+ T cells (not recorded which) from PBMCs. The V gene is TRBV30 and the J gene is TRBJ1-1; TRBD1 is a possible D gene, resting on 5 matching bases. In nucleotides, the sequence is TGTGCCTGGAGTGGGGGCATGAACACTAAAGCTTTCTTT. It codes for CAWSGGMNTKAFF.